This T cell receptor (beta chain) is drawn from a study of beta chain features in type 1 diabetes. Study as a whole: No patient-donor differences in age, gender, total cells or subset yield.

V was pared by 4 bases and J by 5 bases, with 8 bases of the junction left unmatched. From germline, CDR1 is SGHNT and CDR2 YYREEE (reference sequence). CDR3 length: 15 amino acids. Comment on this clone: The target antigen is unknown.

Study-level findings and limits: PCR could preferentially amplify shorter templates, alike in patients and controls. A definitive answer on HLA type influencing TCRB rearrangement was not reached here. Within each of all four CD4+ subsets, Type 1 diabetes patients had TCRB CDR3s that were moderately but significantly shorter.

The study reverse transcribed the entire isolated RNA, so it sequenced expressed TCRB transcripts. TCRdb's copy holds only in-frame clones and misses some; the assay was immunoSEQ multiplex PCR. The sample has about 180,000 clones, less than 9.5% seen once. The chain recombines TRBV5-4 with TRBJ2-1; 8 nucleotides agree with TRBD2. The clonotype comes from a woman aged 40 to 50 with type 1 diabetes. Sequencing was performed on central memory CD4+ T cells from blood. The CDR3, as DNA: TGTGCCAGCAGCACAAGGACTAGCTTTGACAATGAGCAGTTCTTC. Its protein product is CASSTRTSFDNEQFF. Full variable domain (remainder filled in from reference TRBV5-4 and TRBJ2-1): ETGVTQSPTHLIKTRGQQVTLRCSSQSGHNTVSWYQQALGQGPQFIFQYYREEENGRGNFPPRFSGLQFPNYSSELNVNALELDDSALYLCASSTRTSFDNEQFFGPGTRLTVL.